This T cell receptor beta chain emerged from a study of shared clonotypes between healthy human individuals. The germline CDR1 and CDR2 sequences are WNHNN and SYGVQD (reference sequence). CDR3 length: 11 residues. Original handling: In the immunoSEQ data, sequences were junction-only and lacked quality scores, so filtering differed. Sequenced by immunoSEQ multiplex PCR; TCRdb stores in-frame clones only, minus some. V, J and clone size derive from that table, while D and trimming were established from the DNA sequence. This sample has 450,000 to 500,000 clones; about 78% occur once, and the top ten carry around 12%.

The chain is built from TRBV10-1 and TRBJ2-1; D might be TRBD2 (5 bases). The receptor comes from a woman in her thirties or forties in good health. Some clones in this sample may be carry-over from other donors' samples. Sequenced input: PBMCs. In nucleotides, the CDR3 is TGCGCAAGCGGTTCCTACAATGAGCAGTTCTTC. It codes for CASGSYNEQFF.